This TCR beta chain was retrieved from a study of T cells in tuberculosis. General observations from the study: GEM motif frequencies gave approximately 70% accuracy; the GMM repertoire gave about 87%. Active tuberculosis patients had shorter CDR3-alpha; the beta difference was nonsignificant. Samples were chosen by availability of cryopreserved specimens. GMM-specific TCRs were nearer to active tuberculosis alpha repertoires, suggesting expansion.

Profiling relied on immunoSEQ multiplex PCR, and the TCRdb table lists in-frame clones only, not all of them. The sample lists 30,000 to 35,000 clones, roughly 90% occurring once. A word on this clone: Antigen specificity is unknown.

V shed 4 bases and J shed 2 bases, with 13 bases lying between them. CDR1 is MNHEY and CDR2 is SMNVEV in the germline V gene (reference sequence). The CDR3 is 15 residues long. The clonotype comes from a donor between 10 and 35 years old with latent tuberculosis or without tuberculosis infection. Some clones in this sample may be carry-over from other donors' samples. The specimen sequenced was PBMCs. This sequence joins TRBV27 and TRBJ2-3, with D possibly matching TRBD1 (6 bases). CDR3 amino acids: CASSSGDIFTDTQYF. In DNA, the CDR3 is TGTGCCAGCAGTTCAGGGGACATCTTCACAGATACGCAGTATTTT.